This passage covers 15 T cell receptor beta chains from one sample sequenced in a study of blood T cell repertoires in COVID-19. Produced via immunoSEQ multiplex PCR; TCRdb's table is partial and in-frame only. The sample carries roughly 260,000 clones, about nine tenths recorded once. Sequenced material: peripheral blood. All receptors derive from a young adult with COVID-19, enrolled during active disease.

Ten or more counts support this clone. The chain is built from TRBV4-2 and TRBJ2-2; possible D gene TRBD2, 6 bases. The CDR3 sequence is 16 residues long. The germline V and J ends were trimmed by 0 bases and 6 bases, with 14 bases remaining between them. Germline V gives CDR1 LGHNA, CDR2 YNFKEQ. The CDR3 DNA follows: TGTGCCAGCAGCCAAGATATCGGGGGAGAAGCCGGGGAGCTGTTTTTT. Its protein product is CASSQDIGGEAGELFF.

The genes are TRBV27 and TRBJ2-4; the D gene is possibly TRBD2 (5 bases). Trimming removed 2 bases from V and 1 base from J, with 15 bases in between. This CDR3 region has 17 residues. CDR1 is MNHEY, CDR2 SMNVEV, per germline (reference sequence). The CDR3 coding sequence is TGTGCCAGCAGTTTAGATAGGACTCAGAGCGCCAAAAACATTCAGTACTTC. It specifies CASSLDRTQSAKNIQYF.

The J gene is TRBJ2-7, the V gene TRBV21-1; the table gives TRBD1 as D, unverified against the DNA. TRBV21-1 is designated a pseudogene. The CDR3 covers 16 residues. The CDR3 DNA sequence: TGTGCCAGCAGCAAAGCTCCCGGACAGGGGGCTAGCGAGCAGTACTTC. This sequence encodes CASSKAPGQGASEQYF.

This clone was picked up a small number of times. The chain has TRBV2 and TRBJ2-5, with 7 bases that match TRBD2. The CDR3 extends over 14 amino acids. Looked up from germline, CDR1 is SNHLY and CDR2 is FYNNEI. V trimming: 1 base; J trimming: 5 bases; junction bases outside the gene matches: 4. The CDR3 reads CASSEGGSGETQYF. CDR3 coding DNA: TGTGCCAGCAGTGAAGGCGGGAGCGGGGAGACCCAGTACTTC.

This rearrangement joins TRBV28 to TRBJ1-5; 9 nucleotides line up with TRBD1. The CDR3 sequence is 16 residues long. V lost 6 bases, J lost 7 bases, and 13 bases stayed unmatched. Per the germline V gene, CDR1 is MDHEN and CDR2 is SYDVKM. The CDR3 DNA follows: TGTGCCAGCAGCCCCGGGGGACAGGGCTTTTCGCAGCCCCAGCATTTT. The encoded protein is CASSPGGQGFSQPQHF.

The chain uses TRBV18 and TRBJ2-1, with 11 nucleotides matching TRBD1. Germline CDR1 is KGHSH and CDR2 is LQKENI. This CDR3 is built from 15 residues. The V gene end was trimmed by 0 bases and the J gene end by 6 bases; junction bases not matched to a gene: 1. CDR3 sequence: CASSPPGQGGNEQFF. DNA for the CDR3: TGTGCCAGCTCACCACCGGGACAGGGGGGCAATGAGCAGTTCTTC. Full variable domain (missing parts from reference TRBV18 and TRBJ2-1): NAGVMQNPRHLVRRRGQEARLRCSPMKGHSHVYWYRQLPEEGLKFMVYLQKENIIDESGMPKERFSAEFPKEGPSILRIQQVVRGDSAAYFCASSPPGQGGNEQFFGPGTRLTVL.

V usage is TRBV5-5 and J usage is TRBJ2-1; 11 nucleotides align to TRBD2. CDR1 is SGHKS and CDR2 is YYEKEE in the germline V gene (reference sequence). The CDR3 spans 15 residues. Trimming removed 1 base from V and 8 bases from J; junction bases left unmatched: 5. CDR3 in amino acids: CASSLIAGGVYEQFF. The CDR3 coding sequence is TGTGCCAGCAGCTTGATAGCGGGAGGGGTGTATGAGCAGTTCTTC.

Only one count was recorded for this clone. The chain carries TRBV27 and TRBJ1-5; TRBD1 matches at 8 bases. V dropped 4 bases and J dropped 4; count of bases not matched to a gene: 9. CDR1 and CDR2 (germline): MNHEY, SMNVEV (reference sequence). The CDR3 loop spans 16 amino acids. DNA for the CDR3: TGTGCCAGCAGTTCAAGACAGGGGAATGCAAATCAGCCCCAGCATTTT. This sequence encodes CASSSRQGNANQPQHF.

This sequence joins TRBV20-1 and TRBJ2-1; D call uncertain. The CDR3 length is 15 residues. Germline CDR1 reads DFQATT; CDR2 reads SNEGSKA (reference sequence). Trimming shortened V by 3 bases and J by 4 bases, and 16 bases separated the two germline ends. CDR3 DNA sequence: TGCAGTGCTAGTCTGTTAGGCGGTCTGTACAATGAGCAGTTCTTC. This sequence encodes CSASLLGGLYNEQFF.

V and J are TRBV5-1 and TRBJ2-3, with D possibly TRBD1 on 6 matching bases. In germline, CDR1 is SGHRS, CDR2 YFSETQ. V was trimmed by 4 bases and J by 9 bases, leaving 18 bases between them. CDR3 size: 14 residues. The DNA for the CDR3 is TGCGCCAGCAGCCCGACAGGACCGCTAGGGACGCAGTATTTT. The encoded protein is CASSPTGPLGTQYF.

The chain links TRBV19 to TRBJ1-2, with a possible D match to TRBD1 (6 bases). Looked up from germline, CDR1 is LNHDA and CDR2 is SQIVND (reference sequence). The CDR3 covers 15 residues. V was clipped by 3 bases and J by 8 bases, with 19 bases between them. The CDR3 is CASSIGSAGAGGYTF. For the CDR3, the DNA is TGTGCCAGTAGTATCGGATCCGCGGGGGCAGGCGGCTACACCTTC.

V gene TRBV5-1 combines with J gene TRBJ2-3; D gene uncertain. This CDR3 spans 14 amino acids. The V gene lost 0 bases and the J gene lost 2 bases, with 7 bases spanning the gap. Germline-derived CDR1 and CDR2 are SGHRS and YFSETQ. CDR3 residues: CASSLATATDTQYF. The CDR3 DNA reads TGCGCCAGCAGCTTGGCTACAGCCACAGATACGCAGTATTTT. The complete variable domain, with remaining parts taken from reference TRBV5-1 and TRBJ2-3, reads KAGVTQTPRYLIKTRGQQVTLSCSPISGHRSVSWYQQTPGQGLQFLFEYFSETQRNKGNFPGRFSGRQFSNSRSEMNVSTLELGDSALYLCASSLATATDTQYFGPGTRLTVL.

This clone was observed a few times. The chain links TRBV4-2 to TRBJ2-7, with 8 bases identical to TRBD1. The CDR3 length is 15 residues. Germline V gives CDR1 LGHNA, CDR2 YNFKEQ. The ends lost 3 bases at V and 5 bases at J; junction bases unmatched: 9. CDR3 sequence reads: CASSHDRGDQHEQYF. The DNA of the CDR3 is TGTGCCAGCAGCCATGACAGGGGAGATCAGCACGAGCAGTACTTC.

This clone turned up a few times. V usage is TRBV7-6 and J usage is TRBJ2-2; D is uncertain. V dropped 1 base and J dropped 6 bases, with 12 bases sitting between them. Germline values: CDR1 SGHVS, CDR2 FNYEAQ. The CDR3 spans 15 residues. CDR3 region: CASSLGLLGAGELFF. The CDR3 region has the DNA TGTGCCAGCAGCTTAGGGCTGCTTGGAGCCGGGGAGCTGTTTTTT.

A few counts support this clone. The chain combines TRBV7-9 with TRBJ1-5, with D possibly being TRBD1 (5 bases). Trimming cost V 1 base and J 3 bases, with 7 bases left between them. Germline CDR1 reads SEHNR; CDR2 reads FQNEAQ (reference sequence). The CDR3 consists of 14 residues. The CDR3 sequence: CASSLEGVNQPQHF. CDR3 nucleotides: TGTGCCAGCAGCTTAGAAGGGGTCAATCAGCCCCAGCATTTT.